This T cell receptor beta chain comes out of a study of T-cell reconstitution after alpha-beta-depleted transplantation in children. This clonotype came up a few times. The V end lost 3 bases, the J end lost 10 bases, and 16 bases lay between the germline ends. The CDR3 runs 14 residues. During its preparation, the TCRbeta library received unique molecular identifiers. TCRdb reprocessed the PCR reads with MiXCR, giving one entry per CDR3 protein. The table has roughly 590,000 distinct CDR3 sequences, approximately 16% seen once. V usage is TRBV12-3 or TRBV12-4 and J usage is TRBJ2-1, with D uncertain. Sequenced here: PBMCs from the stem cell graft donor, sampled from the stem cell graft. The receptor comes from a human donor who donated a stem cell graft to a child with acute myeloid leukemia. The CDR3 DNA reads TGTGCCAGCAGTTTTCAATTCCGATTGGGCGAGCAGTTCTTC. This encodes CASSFQFRLGEQFF.